This T cell receptor beta chain was sequenced in a study of T cell responses to AZD1222 COVID-19 vaccine. In the study overall: The study pooled second doses at about 4 or about 12 weeks. Study observations and caveats: Spike-specific TCR breadth rose after two AZD1222 doses, and depth rose as well.

Libraries were prepared by immunoSEQ multiplex PCR; TCRdb keeps only in-frame clonotypes and omits some of them. This table holds some 170,000 clones, around nine tenths found once. This clone was detected only a few times. Its cognate antigen is unknown. Trimming shortened V by 5 bases and J by 0 bases, and 11 bases separated the two germline ends. Germline assignment: CDR1 MNHEY and CDR2 SMNVEV (reference sequence). The CDR3 covers 14 residues. V is TRBV27 and J is TRBJ2-7; a possible D gene is TRBD2 (6 bases). The TCR was taken from an adult in good health. The sample consisted of peripheral blood, taken on day 0 of AZD1222 vaccination. CDR3: CASSPVGGSYEQYF. CDR3 nucleotide sequence: TGTGCCAGCAGTCCGGTGGGGGGCTCCTACGAGCAGTACTTC.